Following are 9 T cell receptor beta chains from one sample sequenced in a study of T cells in women clearing cervical HPV infection. Libraries were prepared by immunoSEQ multiplex PCR; TCRdb keeps only in-frame clonotypes and omits some of them. There are 25,000 to 40,000 clones in the sample, with about 4.5% held by the top ten. The specimen sequenced was blood buffy coat. The receptors were gathered from a woman between 18 and 70 years old with a cervical HPV16 infection that either progressed to CIN3+ or cleared (not recorded which).

The CDR3 region is CASSNLRTGAGELFF. CDR3 DNA, as far as it was read: TGTGCCAGCAGCAACCTTAGGACAGGCGCCGGGGAG. The gene calls are TRBV2 and TRBJ2-2; TRBD1 matches 7 bases. Read coverage stops 3 residues before the CDR3 terminus; the germline J gene supplies the remainder. Germline V gene sequence: CDR1 SNHLY, CDR2 FYNNEI. The CDR3 consists of 15 residues. After removal of 6 bases from V and 6 bases from J, the junction contained 10 bases not matched to a gene. Full variable domain (outside the CDR3, taken from reference TRBV2 and TRBJ2-2): EPEVTQTPSHQVTQMGQEVILRCVPISNHLYFYWYRQILGQKVEFLVSFYNNEISEKSEIFDDQFSVERPDGSNFTLKIRSTKLEDSAMYFCASSNLRTGAGELFFGEGSRLTVL.

Notes on this clone: Sequencing ends 3 residues short of the CDR3 end; the germline J gene provides the rest. V usage is TRBV19 and J usage is TRBJ2-2; 10 positions match TRBD1. CDR1 and CDR2 from the germline V gene are LNHDA and SQIVND (reference sequence). The CDR3 extends over 13 amino acids. CDR3 residues: CASKDRGGEKLFF. The sequenced CDR3 bases are TGTGCCAGTAAGGACAGGGGGGGAGAAAAG.

In regard to this clone: The CDR3 extends 3 residues past the end of the read, so its final part is completed from the germline J gene. V and J are TRBV30 and TRBJ1-5, with a tentative D call TRBD1 (5 bases). This CDR3 has 15 residues. Looked up from germline, CDR1 is GTSNPN and CDR2 is SVGIG (reference sequence). Trimming left V 3 bases short and J 7 bases short, with 19 bases between. The sequenced CDR3 bases are TGTGCCTGGAGGCCAGGGAAGTCTCCGGGACAGCCC. Its translation: CAWRPGKSPGQP. The entire CDR3 protein is CAWRPGKSPGQPQHF.

About this clone: The CDR3 end lies 3 residues beyond the end of the read and is filled in from the germline J gene. The V call is TRBV6-1, the J call TRBJ1-2, with 10 bases identical to TRBD1. Germline values: CDR1 MNHNS, CDR2 SASEGT. This CDR3 comprises 14 residues. V lost 4 bases and J lost 6; bases outside the gene matches: 5. The CDR3 sequence: CASSGDRGRDGYTF. The sequenced part of the CDR3 DNA is TGTGCCAGCAGTGGGGACAGGGGACGGGATGGC.

As regards this clone: The sequenced fragment ends 3 residues before the CDR3 boundary, so the rest is inferred from the germline J gene. The genes are TRBV5-1 and TRBJ1-5, with unresolved D. CDR1 is SGHRS and CDR2 is YFSETQ in the germline V gene. The CDR3 totals 15 residues. V was pared by 0 bases and J by 3 bases, with 10 bases between. Partial CDR3 DNA: TGCGCCAGCAGCTTGGTGCCAGGACTCAATCAGCCC. It codes for CASSLVPGLNQP. The whole CDR3 region reads CASSLVPGLNQPQHF.

This clone is deemed medium-sized (0.01 to 0.1%) by its frequency. Read data end 3 residues before the CDR3 end; the end is taken from the germline J gene. The genes are TRBV29-1 and TRBJ2-7; D is uncertain. V lost 4 bases and J lost 0, with 4 bases in between. CDR3 length: 11 residues. Looked up from germline, CDR1 is SQVTM and CDR2 is ANQGSEA. The CDR3 is CSVVLSYEQYF. CDR3 DNA, as far as it was read: TGCAGCGTTGTTCTCTCCTACGAG.

As for this clone: The CDR3 end falls 3 residues outside the read, so it is completed with the germline J gene. The chain recombines TRBV30 with TRBJ2-3; 7 bases align to TRBD1. This CDR3 comprises 15 residues. The V gene's germline CDR1 is GTSNPN and CDR2 SVGIG (reference sequence). The sequenced CDR3 bases are TGTGCCTGGAGTGTTAGGCAGGGGGTACCAGAGGCG. Translating it yields CAWSVRQGVPEA. The complete CDR3 sequence is CAWSVRQGVPEAQYF.

As concerns this clone: The read ends 3 residues before the CDR3 terminus; that terminus is restored from the germline J gene. J is TRBJ1-2 and V is TRBV20-1, with 8 bases that match TRBD1. The CDR3 is 15 amino acids. Germline V gene data show CDR1 as DFQATT and CDR2 as SNEGSKA (reference sequence). The CDR3 DNA, read in part, is TGCAGTGCTAGAATCGGGACAGGTTTATTGGGGGGC. It codes for CSARIGTGLLGG. The full CDR3 is CSARIGTGLLGGYTF.

As regards this clone: The CDR3 end falls 3 residues outside the read, so it is completed with the germline J gene. The chain joins TRBV7-2 to TRBJ1-6; TRBD1 matches 10 bases. The J segment lost 9 bases and the V segment lost 0 bases, leaving 5 bases of the junction unmatched. CDR1 is SGHTA and CDR2 is FQGNSA in the germline V gene. CDR3 length equals 16 residues. This CDR3 is CASSLAEGQGSSPLHF. The sequenced part of the CDR3 DNA is TGTGCCAGCAGCTTAGCGGAGGGACAGGGGAGTTCACCC. Variable domain in full (rest from reference TRBV7-2 and TRBJ1-6): GAGVSQSPSNKVTEKGKDVELRCDPISGHTALYWYRQSLGQGLEFLIYFQGNSAPDKSGLPSDRFSAERTGGSVSTLTIQRTQQEDSAVYLCASSLAEGQGSSPLHFGNGTRLTVT.